The rows below give T cell receptor beta chains drawn from one sample of a study of T cell responses to AZD1222 COVID-19 vaccine. Method: immunoSEQ multiplex PCR; TCRdb's copy keeps in-frame clones and lacks some. The sample carries tens of thousands of clones, about 93% recorded once. Material: peripheral blood, obtained 28 days after the second AZD1222 dose. Every receptor here comes from an adult who received the AZD1222 COVID-19 vaccine. The CDR3 runs from the conserved cysteine through the conserved F or W. Each record gives: V gene, clone size, J gene, D gene, CDR3 DNA, CDR3 protein. A D gene is named only where the DNA matches it firmly. Part of the rows lack a size; the others show once, few, many or a class for expanded clones.

>TRBV28|NA|TRBJ2-7|TRBD1
TGTGCCAGCCTCACCCAGGGGGCTACGTACGAGCAGTACTTC
CASLTQGATYEQYF
>TRBV11-2|NA|TRBJ1-5|NA
TGTGCCAGCAGCTTGGTCCCCATGTTCGGGCAGCCACAGGTGCAGCCCCAGCATTTT
CASSLVPMFGQPQVQPQHF
>TRBV12-3/TRBV12-4|once|TRBJ2-2|NA
TGTGCCAGCAGTTTTTATGCCGGGGAGCTGTTTTTT
CASSFYAGELFF
>TRBV5-8|NA|TRBJ2-2|NA
TGTGCCAGCAGCTTGCTCGTTGGTTCGTGGGGGGCTATCACCGGGGAGCTGTTTTTT
CASSLLVGSWGAITGELFF
>TRBV30|NA|TRBJ1-2|TRBD1
TGTGCCTCCGGACAGGGGGTGGGGTATGGCTACACCTTC
CASGQGVGYGYTF
>TRBV28|medium-sized|TRBJ1-1|NA
TGTGCCAGCAGCCTCATCATGAACACTGAAGCTTTCTTT
CASSLIMNTEAFF
>TRBV18|NA|TRBJ1-4|TRBD1
TGTGCCAGCTCACCACGAAGGGACAGTCATGAAAAACTGTTTTTT
CASSPRRDSHEKLFF
>TRBV3-1/TRBV3-2|NA|TRBJ2-7|NA
TGTGCCAGCAGCAGGGGCGCGGGCGGGGGCCTCTACGAGCAGTACTTC
CASSRGAGGGLYEQYF
>TRBV19|NA|TRBJ1-5|TRBD1
TGTGCCAGTACCCCCTGGGGACAGGGGGCGCGGCAGCCCCAGCATTTT
CASTPWGQGARQPQHF
>TRBV2|NA|TRBJ1-1|TRBD1
TGTGCCAGCAGCGGTTTCGGGGCAGGGGGTGAAGCTTTCTTT
CASSGFGAGGEAFF
>TRBV11-2|NA|TRBJ2-1|NA
TGTGCCAGCAGGTTGGGCAGTAACAATGAGCAGTTCTTC
CASRLGSNNEQFF
>TRBV11-3|NA|TRBJ2-3|TRBD2
TGTGCCAGCAGCTTAGTTCCGGGGGGAAGCACAGATACGCAGTATTTT
CASSLVPGGSTDTQYF
>TRBV4-3|NA|TRBJ2-3|NA
TGCGCCAGCAGCCAAGATGCCGGTGGGAGCACAGATACGCAGTATTTT
CASSQDAGGSTDTQYF
>TRBV2|NA|TRBJ1-5|NA
TGTGCCAGCAGGGGGTATAGCAATCAGCCCCAGCATTTT
CASRGYSNQPQHF
>TRBV4-2|NA|TRBJ2-3|TRBD2
TGTGCCAGCAGCCAGGACTCGGGGGGGGGCGGAACCTACCCTTCCACAGATACGCAGTATTTT
CASSQDSGGGGTYPSTDTQYF
>TRBV12-3/TRBV12-4|once|TRBJ1-2|NA
TGTGCCAGCAGTCCACTCAGGGGAGGAGGCTACACCTTC
CASSPLRGGGYTF
>TRBV27|NA|TRBJ1-1|TRBD1
TGTGCCAGCCGGCAGGGGGTTCTGAACACTGAAGCTTTCTTT
CASRQGVLNTEAFF
>TRBV5-1|NA|TRBJ2-1|NA
NA
CASSFGSGLADNEQFF
>TRBV5-1|NA|TRBJ2-3|TRBD2
TGCGCCAGCAGCCCCCTCGGGACTAGCGGGGCCTCAGATACGCAGTATTTT
CASSPLGTSGASDTQYF
>TRBV5-6|NA|TRBJ1-5|NA
TGTGCCAGCAGCTTGCGGTCAGCTAGTCAGCCCCAGCATTTT
CASSLRSASQPQHF
>TRBV11-2|NA|TRBJ1-5|NA
TGTGCCAGCAGCTCCTTGGGAAATCAGCCCCAGCATTTT
CASSSLGNQPQHF
>TRBV7-9|NA|TRBJ1-3|NA
TGTGCCACCGAGTCCTCCTCCCGGGACACCCGAAACACCATATATTTT
CATESSSRDTRNTIYF
>TRBV27|once|TRBJ1-1|NA
TGTGCCACCTCAGGGCAGGGACAACTGAACACTGAAGCTTTCTTT
CATSGQGQLNTEAFF